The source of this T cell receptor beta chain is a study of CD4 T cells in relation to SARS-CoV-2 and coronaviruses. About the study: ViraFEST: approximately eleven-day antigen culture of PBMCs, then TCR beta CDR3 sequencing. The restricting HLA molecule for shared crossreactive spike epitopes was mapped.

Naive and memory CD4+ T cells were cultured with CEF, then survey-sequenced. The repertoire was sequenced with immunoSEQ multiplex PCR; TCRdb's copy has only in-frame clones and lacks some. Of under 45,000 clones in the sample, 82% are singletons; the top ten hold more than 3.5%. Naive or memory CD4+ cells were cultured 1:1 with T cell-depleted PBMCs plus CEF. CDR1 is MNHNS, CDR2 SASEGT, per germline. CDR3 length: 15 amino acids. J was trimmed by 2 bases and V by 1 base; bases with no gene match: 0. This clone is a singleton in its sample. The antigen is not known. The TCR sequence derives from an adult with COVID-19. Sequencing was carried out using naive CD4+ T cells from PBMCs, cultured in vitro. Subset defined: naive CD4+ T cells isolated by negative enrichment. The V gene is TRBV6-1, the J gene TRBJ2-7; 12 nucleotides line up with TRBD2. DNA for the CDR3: TGTGCCAGCAGTGAAGGACTAGCGGGAGCCTACGAGCAGTACTTC. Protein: CASSEGLAGAYEQYF.